This T cell receptor beta chain was retrieved from a study of identical twins. Findings and limits, study-wide: Insertions were fewer in abundant cord blood beta clonotypes, whereas memory repertoires showed none of this pattern.

Via MiXCR, TCRdb re-called the 5' RACE reads, giving one row per CDR3 protein. The repertoire includes hundreds of thousands of distinct CDR3 sequences, approximately 7% of them detected once, and about 3.6% sits in the top ten. The CDR3 has 14 residues. CDR1 SEHNR and CDR2 FQNEAQ come from the germline V gene (reference sequence). The germline V and J ends were trimmed by 5 bases and 0 bases, with 8 bases remaining between them. This clonotype was counted a few times. What it recognizes is unknown. This sample was shared with a second study, whose subject was yellow fever vaccine responses in identical twins.

The TCR was taken from a woman aged 18-29 years in good health. The chain combines TRBV7-9 with TRBJ2-1; D not certain. The source material was memory (CD45RO+) T cells sorted from blood. CDR3 DNA sequence: TGTGCCAGCAGCCCCCTGGGCTCCTACAATGAGCAGTTCTTC. This codes for CASSPLGSYNEQFF. The full variable domain, in which reference TRBV7-9 and TRBJ2-1 provide the parts outside the CDR3, is DTGVSQNPRHKITKRGQNVTFRCDPISEHNRLYWYRQTLGQGPEFLTYFQNEAQLEKSRLLSDRFSAERPKGSFSTLEIQRTEQGDSAMYLCASSPLGSYNEQFFGPGTRLTVL.